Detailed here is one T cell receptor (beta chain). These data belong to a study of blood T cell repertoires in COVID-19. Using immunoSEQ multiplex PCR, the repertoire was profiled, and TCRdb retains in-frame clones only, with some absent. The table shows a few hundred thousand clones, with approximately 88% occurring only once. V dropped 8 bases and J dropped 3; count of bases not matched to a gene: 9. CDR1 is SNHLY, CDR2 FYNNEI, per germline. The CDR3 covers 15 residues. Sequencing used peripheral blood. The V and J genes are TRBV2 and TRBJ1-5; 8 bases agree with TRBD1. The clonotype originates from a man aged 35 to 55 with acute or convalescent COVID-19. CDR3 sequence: CASSLGQGLNQPQHF. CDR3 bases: TGTGCCAGCTCTCTTGGACAGGGACTCAATCAGCCCCAGCATTTT.